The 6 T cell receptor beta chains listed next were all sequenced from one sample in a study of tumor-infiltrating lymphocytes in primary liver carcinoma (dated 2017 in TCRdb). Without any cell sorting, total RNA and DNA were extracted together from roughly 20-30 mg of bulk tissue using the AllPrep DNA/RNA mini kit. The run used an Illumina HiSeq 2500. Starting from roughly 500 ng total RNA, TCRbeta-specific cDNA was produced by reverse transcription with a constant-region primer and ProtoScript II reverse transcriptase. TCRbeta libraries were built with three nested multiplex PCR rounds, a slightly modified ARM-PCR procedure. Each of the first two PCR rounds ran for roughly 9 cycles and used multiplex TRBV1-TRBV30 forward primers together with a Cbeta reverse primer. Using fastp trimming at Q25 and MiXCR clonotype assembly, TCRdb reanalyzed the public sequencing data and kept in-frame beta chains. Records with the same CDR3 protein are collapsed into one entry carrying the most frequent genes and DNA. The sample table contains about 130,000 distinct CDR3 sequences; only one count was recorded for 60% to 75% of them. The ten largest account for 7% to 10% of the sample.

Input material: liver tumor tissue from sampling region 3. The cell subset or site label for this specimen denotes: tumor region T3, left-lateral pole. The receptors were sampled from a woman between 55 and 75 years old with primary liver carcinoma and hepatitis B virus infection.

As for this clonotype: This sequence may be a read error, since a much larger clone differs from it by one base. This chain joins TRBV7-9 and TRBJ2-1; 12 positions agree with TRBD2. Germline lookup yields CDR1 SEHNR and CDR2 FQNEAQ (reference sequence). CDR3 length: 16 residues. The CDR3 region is CTSSPELAGGYNEQFF. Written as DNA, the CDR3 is TGTACCAGCAGCCCGGAGCTAGCGGGGGGGTACAATGAGCAGTTCTTC.

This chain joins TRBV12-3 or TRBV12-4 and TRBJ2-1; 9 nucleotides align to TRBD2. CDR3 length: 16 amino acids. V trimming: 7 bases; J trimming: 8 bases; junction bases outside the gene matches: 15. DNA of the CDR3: TGTGCCAGCAATTCTACTTCCGGGACTAGCATTCATGAGCAGTTCTTC. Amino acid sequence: CASNSTSGTSIHEQFF.

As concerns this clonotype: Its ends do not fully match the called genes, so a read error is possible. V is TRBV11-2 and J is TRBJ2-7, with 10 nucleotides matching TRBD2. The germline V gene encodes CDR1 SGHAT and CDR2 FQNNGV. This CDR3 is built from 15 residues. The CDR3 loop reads CASSLEPSGSGEKYF. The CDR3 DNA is TGTGCTAGCAGCCTAGAGCCTAGCGGGAGCGGCGAGAAGTACTTC.

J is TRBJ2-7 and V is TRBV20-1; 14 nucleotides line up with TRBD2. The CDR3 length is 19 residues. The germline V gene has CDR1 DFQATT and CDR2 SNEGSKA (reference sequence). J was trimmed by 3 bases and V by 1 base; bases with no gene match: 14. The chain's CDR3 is CSARGGLGTSGRPRYEQYF. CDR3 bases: TGCAGTGCTAGAGGGGGGCTCGGGACTAGCGGGAGACCTCGCTACGAGCAGTACTTC.

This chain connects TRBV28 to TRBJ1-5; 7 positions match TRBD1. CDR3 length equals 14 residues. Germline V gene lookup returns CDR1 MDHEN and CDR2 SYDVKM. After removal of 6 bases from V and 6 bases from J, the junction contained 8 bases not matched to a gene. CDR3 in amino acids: CASRPDREPQPQHF. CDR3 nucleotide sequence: TGTGCCAGCAGGCCTGACAGGGAGCCTCAGCCCCAGCATTTT.

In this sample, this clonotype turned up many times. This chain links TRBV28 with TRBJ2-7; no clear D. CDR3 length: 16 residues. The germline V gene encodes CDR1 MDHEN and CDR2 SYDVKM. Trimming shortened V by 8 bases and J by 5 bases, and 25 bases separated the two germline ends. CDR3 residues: CASALRTSLTFNEQYF. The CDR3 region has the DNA TGTGCCAGCGCCCTCAGGACGTCCCTAACTTTCAACGAGCAGTACTTC. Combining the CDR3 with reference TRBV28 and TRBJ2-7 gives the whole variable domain DVKVTQSSRYLVKRTGEKVFLECVQDMDHENMFWYRQDPGLGLRLIYFSYDVKMKEKGDIPEGYSVSREKKERFSLILESASTNQTSMYLCASALRTSLTFNEQYFGPGTRLTVT.